This section outlines one T cell receptor (beta chain) sequence together with its context. The CDR3 is made up of 15 amino acids. Germline CDR1 is LNHDA and CDR2 is SQIVND (reference sequence). V was cut by 5 bases and J by 0 bases, with 10 bases left in between. This sample was taken from a study of T cells in Graves' hyperthyroidism and ophthalmopathy. Study-wide background: Blood from the periphery was taken at initial diagnosis, before any treatment.

Researchers took RNA transcripts and amplified the TCR beta CDR3 regions from them. Initially, a first-round RT-PCR of the TCR CDR3 employed the HTBI primer set. MiXCR, run by TCRdb on the multiplex PCR reads, gives a single entry per CDR3 protein. The table records around 560,000 distinct CDR3 sequences, around 15% of them present only once. The J gene is TRBJ1-4, the V gene TRBV19, with D hard to call. The sequencing sample was made of blood. The clonotype was recovered from a woman under 30 with Graves' hyperthyroidism. CDR3 DNA: TGTGCCAGTAGTCCTCGGGCAGCAACTAATGAAAAACTGTTTTTT. This sequence encodes CASSPRAATNEKLFF.